The 30 T cell receptor beta chains below come from one sample, sequenced in a study of blood T cell repertoires in COVID-19. Produced via immunoSEQ multiplex PCR; TCRdb's table is partial and in-frame only. The profile shows more than 250,000 clones, over 75% of them singletons. Sequencing used PBMCs or T cells enriched from blood (not recorded which). These receptors were obtained from a man aged 25-45 years who had recovered from COVID-19.

This clone appeared a few times. The chain couples TRBV11-2 to TRBJ1-2; D unclear. V was shortened by 7 bases and J by 4 bases, with 13 bases between the two germline ends. CDR1 and CDR2 (germline): SGHAT, FQNNGV. The CDR3 covers 13 residues. CDR3: CASTSTGIYGYTF. The CDR3 DNA follows: TGTGCCAGCACGTCCACGGGGATCTATGGCTACACCTTC.

The rearrangement links TRBV3-1 (or the pseudogene TRBV3-2) to TRBJ1-6; 7 bases align to TRBD1. This CDR3 region has 15 residues. CDR1 is LGHDT, CDR2 YNNKEL, per germline (reference sequence). The V segment lost 4 bases and the J segment 6 bases; nucleotides outside the gene matches: 6. The CDR3 DNA follows: TGTGCCAGCAGCCTGGGACAGCTACTTAATTCACCCCTCCACTTT. This codes for CASSLGQLLNSPLHF.

The J gene is TRBJ1-5, the V gene TRBV7-2; weak D call: TRBD1 (5 bases). The germline V gene encodes CDR1 SGHTA and CDR2 FQGNSA. The CDR3 spans 15 residues. Deletions cut 5 bases from V and 0 bases from J, with 11 bases between. CDR3 in amino acids: CASSVGGTSNQPQHF. Written as DNA, the CDR3 is TGTGCCAGCAGCGTCGGGGGGACTAGCAATCAGCCCCAGCATTTT.

V gene TRBV4-3 combines with J gene TRBJ2-1; 7 nucleotides match TRBD2. The V gene end was trimmed by 0 bases and the J gene end by 0 bases; junction bases not matched to a gene: 2. This CDR3 contains 16 residues. Germline-derived CDR1 and CDR2 are LGHNA and YSLEER. In DNA, the CDR3 is TGCGCCAGCAGCCAAGATTGGACTAGCTCCTACAATGAGCAGTTCTTC. Its protein product is CASSQDWTSSYNEQFF.

The V call is TRBV27, the J call TRBJ1-5; a weak D match, TRBD1 (5 bases). The length of the CDR3 is 17 residues. Trimming left V 0 bases short and J 9 bases short, with 21 bases between. Germline V lookup: CDR1 MNHEY, CDR2 SMNVEV (reference sequence). The CDR3 is CASSLSYANTPRAPQHF. The DNA of the CDR3 is TGTGCCAGCAGTTTATCGTACGCCAATACCCCCAGGGCGCCCCAGCATTTT.

The CDR3 DNA reads as TGTGCCAGCAGCGTAGGTCCACGGGGGGGCCAGAAAGATACGCAGTATTTT. This translates into CASSVGPRGGQKDTQYF. The chain has TRBV9 and TRBJ2-3; 8 nucleotides align to TRBD2. The CDR3 runs to 17 residues. Germline V lookup: CDR1 SGDLS, CDR2 YYNGEE. V was clipped by 0 bases and J by 5 bases; unmatched bases: 11. Based on the CDR3 plus reference TRBV9 and TRBJ2-3, the full variable domain is DSGVTQTPKHLITATGQRVTLRCSPRSGDLSVYWYQQSLDQGLQFLIQYYNGEERAKGNILERFSAQQFPDLHSELNLSSLELGDSALYFCASSVGPRGGQKDTQYFGPGTRLTVL.

The chain joins TRBV19 to TRBJ1-6; no clear D gene. V lost 1 base and J 7 bases, leaving 8 bases between the germline ends. Germline V gene sequence: CDR1 LNHDA, CDR2 SQIVND (reference sequence). The CDR3 totals 14 residues. This CDR3 is CASSIGTSNSPLHF. DNA of the CDR3: TGTGCCAGTAGTATAGGTACTTCAAATTCACCCCTCCACTTT. Based on the CDR3 plus reference TRBV19 and TRBJ1-6, the full variable domain is DGGITQSPKYLFRKEGQNVTLSCEQNLNHDAMYWYRQDPGQGLRLIYYSQIVNDFQKGDIAEGYSVSREKKESFPLTVTSAQKNPTAFYLCASSIGTSNSPLHFGNGTRLTVT.

The chain is built from TRBV7-9 and TRBJ1-2; 8 nucleotides match TRBD1. This CDR3 comprises 15 residues. Germline V gives CDR1 SEHNR, CDR2 FQNEAQ (reference sequence). V lost 5 bases to trimming and J lost 2 bases; unmatched junction nucleotides: 7. This CDR3 reads CASSLGDRKNYGYTF. Written as DNA, the CDR3 is TGTGCCAGCAGCCTTGGGGACAGGAAGAACTATGGCTACACCTTC.

This clone was seen a few times. CDR3 loop: CASKQRQYGYTF. Written as DNA, the CDR3 is TGTGCCAGCAAGCAGAGACAATATGGCTACACCTTC. The rearrangement uses TRBV12-3 or TRBV12-4 and TRBJ1-2; D is unresolved. The CDR3 is 12 amino acids. V was pared by 7 bases and J by 5 bases, with 11 bases between.

The rearrangement joins TRBV12-3 or TRBV12-4 to TRBJ1-2, with D possibly being TRBD1 (5 bases). The V gene lost 7 bases and the J gene lost 5 bases, with 14 bases spanning the gap. CDR3 length: 13 residues. In DNA, the CDR3 is TGTGCCAGCATGGAGGGGCCGGGTTATGGCTACACCTTC. It specifies CASMEGPGYGYTF.

The chain uses TRBV7-2 and TRBJ2-7; D ambiguous. The V end was cut by 5 bases, the J end by 3 bases, with 14 bases between. This CDR3 is built from 14 residues. The germline V gene has CDR1 SGHTA and CDR2 FQGNSA. The CDR3 loop is CASSDSHQIYEQYF. DNA for the CDR3: TGTGCCAGCAGCGACTCACACCAAATCTACGAGCAGTACTTC. The full variable domain, its missing parts supplied by reference TRBV7-2 and TRBJ2-7, is GAGVSQSPSNKVTEKGKDVELRCDPISGHTALYWYRQSLGQGLEFLIYFQGNSAPDKSGLPSDRFSAERTGGSVSTLTIQRTQQEDSAVYLCASSDSHQIYEQYFGPGTRLTVT.

This clone has at least ten counts. The genes are TRBV9 and TRBJ2-5; 10 nucleotides align to TRBD2. The CDR3 is 16 amino acids. Trimming cost V 0 bases and J 2 bases; bases outside gene matches: 4. Germline-derived CDR1 and CDR2 are SGDLS and YYNGEE. DNA of the CDR3: TGTGCCAGCAGCGTAGCTATTAGCGGGGGGCAAGAGACCCAGTACTTC. Its protein is CASSVAISGGQETQYF.

The V call is TRBV6-5, the J call TRBJ2-1, with D possibly being TRBD2 (6 bases). The CDR3 is 14 residues long. Between the trimmed V and J ends, which lost 0 bases and 4 bases, there was a span of 7 bases. Germline V CDR1 and CDR2: MNHEY, SVGAGI. Written as DNA, the CDR3 is TGTGCCAGCAGTTACTCTCTAGCGTACAATGAGCAGTTCTTC. Protein product: CASSYSLAYNEQFF.

The chain recombines TRBV27 with TRBJ1-5; weak D call: TRBD1 (5 bases). CDR1 and CDR2 from the germline V gene are MNHEY and SMNVEV (reference sequence). The V end lost 0 bases, the J end lost 6 bases, and 9 bases lay between the germline ends. The CDR3 sequence is 14 residues long. CDR3 sequence: CASSLSSGVQPQHF. CDR3 nucleotides: TGTGCCAGCAGTTTATCGTCGGGGGTTCAGCCCCAGCATTTT.

The chain combines TRBV4-3 with TRBJ1-1; D is unresolved. Germline CDR1 and CDR2: LGHNA and YSLEER. This CDR3 contains 16 residues. The V gene lost 3 bases and the J gene lost 0 bases, with 14 bases spanning the gap. The CDR3 spells CASSQFWAELNTEAFF. CDR3 DNA: TGCGCCAGCAGCCAGTTTTGGGCAGAGTTGAACACTGAAGCTTTCTTT.

The chain combines TRBV6-2 or TRBV6-3 with TRBJ2-2, with 7 nucleotides matching TRBD1. Germline trimming cut 4 bases from V and 8 bases from J; bases unmatched to any gene: 7. Germline loops: CDR1 MNHEY, CDR2 SVGEGT. The CDR3 consists of 14 residues. CDR3 nucleotides: TGTGCCAGCAGTTCAACAGGGGTGATAGGGGAGCTGTTTTTT. This codes for CASSSTGVIGELFF.

This chain uses TRBV2 with TRBJ1-6; perhaps TRBD1 as D (6 bases). The CDR3 has 13 amino acids. With 8 bases removed from V and 7 bases from J, the gap between germline ends came to 12 bases. Germline V gives CDR1 SNHLY, CDR2 FYNNEI. The CDR3 DNA is TGTGCCAGCGGGTGGGGGCCAAATTCACCCCTCCACTTT. Its protein product is CASGWGPNSPLHF.

The V call is TRBV3-1 (or the pseudogene TRBV3-2), the J call TRBJ2-7, with D tentatively TRBD2 (6 bases). Germline CDR1 and CDR2: LGHDT and YNNKEL (reference sequence). The CDR3 runs to 13 residues. V lost 0 bases to trimming and J lost 12 bases, with 15 bases between them. CDR3 in DNA: TGTGCCAGCAGCCAAGATGCGGAGGGTTCTCCGTACTTC. Residues: CASSQDAEGSPYF.

The chain has TRBV5-6 and TRBJ1-1, with 12 positions matching TRBD1. Looked up from germline, CDR1 is SGHDT and CDR2 is YYEEEE. V lost 4 bases, J lost 3 bases, and 7 bases stayed unmatched. This CDR3 is 16 amino acids long. The DNA for the CDR3 is TGTGCCAGCAGCCCCCGGGGACAGGGGGCTGACACTGAAGCTTTCTTT. Residues: CASSPRGQGADTEAFF. Together with reference TRBV5-6 and TRBJ1-1, the CDR3 gives the full variable domain: DAGVTQSPTHLIKTRGQQVTLRCSPKSGHDTVSWYQQALGQGPQFIFQYYEEEERQRGNFPDRFSGHQFPNYSSELNVNALLLGDSALYLCASSPRGQGADTEAFFGQGTRLTVV.

With regard to this clone: The same CDR3 also results from other DNA sequences found in this sample. This chain links TRBV5-1 with TRBJ2-5, with 8 positions matching TRBD2. The CDR3 is made up of 14 amino acids. V lost 4 bases, J lost 1 base, and 3 bases stayed unmatched. Per germline, CDR1 SGHRS and CDR2 YFSETQ. CDR3 sequence: CASSPTSGQETQYF. Here the CDR3 DNA reads TGCGCCAGCAGCCCCACTAGCGGCCAAGAGACCCAGTACTTC.

This chain joins TRBV18 and TRBJ2-6, with 15 bases aligning to TRBD2. Germline V gene data show CDR1 as KGHSH and CDR2 as LQKENI. CDR3 length: 20 residues. V lost 3 bases and J lost 0; bases outside the gene matches: 6. The CDR3 region has the DNA TGTGCCAGCTCACCGCCGGGACTAGCGGGGGGCCTCTCTGGGGCCAACGTCCTGACTTTC. Residues: CASSPPGLAGGLSGANVLTF.

The chain employs TRBV7-9 and TRBJ1-1; D is unresolved. Trimming removed 4 bases from V and 7 bases from J, with 7 bases in between. The germline V gene encodes CDR1 SEHNR and CDR2 FQNEAQ (reference sequence). CDR3 size: 11 residues. CDR3 nucleotides: TGTGCCAGCAGCTCCCTTCTTGAAGCTTTCTTT. It translates to CASSSLLEAFF.

The rearrangement links TRBV19 to TRBJ1-6; tentative D call: TRBD1 (5 bases). This CDR3 is 14 amino acids long. V was clipped by 6 bases and J by 10 bases, with 16 bases between them. Looked up from germline, CDR1 is LNHDA and CDR2 is SQIVND (reference sequence). Written as DNA, the CDR3 is TGTGCCAGTAGACTTGAAGGGGCCAAATCACCCCTCCACTTT. It encodes CASRLEGAKSPLHF. The full variable domain, in which reference TRBV19 and TRBJ1-6 provide the parts outside the CDR3, is DGGITQSPKYLFRKEGQNVTLSCEQNLNHDAMYWYRQDPGQGLRLIYYSQIVNDFQKGDIAEGYSVSREKKESFPLTVTSAQKNPTAFYLCASRLEGAKSPLHFGNGTRLTVT.

The genes are TRBV11-2 and TRBJ2-6, with TRBD1 as a possible D gene (5 bases). The CDR3 is 16 residues long. Trimming removed 1 base from V and 6 bases from J, with 13 bases in between. Germline assignment: CDR1 SGHAT and CDR2 FQNNGV. CDR3 protein: CASSLAQGSAANVLTF. CDR3 nucleotides: TGTGCCAGCAGCTTAGCCCAGGGTTCGGCGGCCAACGTCCTGACTTTC.

The V call is TRBV19, the J call TRBJ1-1, with no clear D. The germline V gene has CDR1 LNHDA and CDR2 SQIVND (reference sequence). The CDR3 spans 16 residues. V dropped 7 bases and J dropped 0 bases, with 18 bases sitting between them. Here the CDR3 DNA reads TGTGCCAGTACCATCCTCGGGGAGGTGGTGAACACTGAAGCTTTCTTT. This sequence encodes CASTILGEVVNTEAFF. Full variable domain (remainder filled in from reference TRBV19 and TRBJ1-1): DGGITQSPKYLFRKEGQNVTLSCEQNLNHDAMYWYRQDPGQGLRLIYYSQIVNDFQKGDIAEGYSVSREKKESFPLTVTSAQKNPTAFYLCASTILGEVVNTEAFFGQGTRLTVV.

This clone has more than one count but fewer than ten. The CDR3 loop reads CASSLAGQKVYEQYF. CDR3 sequence (DNA): TGCGCCAGCAGCTTGGCGGGACAGAAAGTTTACGAGCAGTACTTC. J is TRBJ2-7 and V is TRBV5-1, with 7 bases matching TRBD1. CDR1 is SGHRS, CDR2 YFSETQ, per germline. The CDR3 loop spans 15 amino acids. Trimming took 0 bases from V and 4 from J; bases not matched to a gene: 7.

The DNA for the CDR3 is TGCAGCGTTGAATCTCGAGGGGGTCGGACCGGGGAGCTGTTTTTT. Translation: CSVESRGGRTGELFF. The chain uses TRBV29-1 and TRBJ2-2, with a possible D match to TRBD1 (6 bases). V lost 2 bases and J lost 5, with 15 bases in between. The CDR3 loop spans 15 amino acids. Looked up from germline, CDR1 is SQVTM and CDR2 is ANQGSEA.

This clone is a singleton in its sample. The V call is TRBV3-1 (or the pseudogene TRBV3-2), the J call TRBJ1-1, with 7 bases aligning to TRBD1. V lost 3 bases and J lost 8; bases outside the gene matches: 12. Per the germline V gene, CDR1 is LGHDT and CDR2 is YNNKEL (reference sequence). This CDR3 is built from 15 residues. This chain's CDR3 is CASSHVGQVGAEAFF. The CDR3 DNA is TGTGCCAGCAGCCATGTCGGACAGGTCGGAGCGGAAGCTTTCTTT.

The chain couples TRBV23-1 to TRBJ1-2, with 10 bases lining up with TRBD1. TRBV23-1 carries the ORF label, with uncertain function. The CDR3 is 15 residues long. After removal of 4 bases from V and 4 bases from J, the junction contained 6 bases not matched to a gene. The CDR3 reads CASSLPGQGIYGYTF. CDR3 nucleotides: TGCGCCAGCAGTCTACCGGGACAGGGGATCTATGGCTACACCTTC.

V is TRBV12-3 or TRBV12-4 and J is TRBJ1-1; no firm D call. V dropped 6 bases and J dropped 2 bases, with 4 bases sitting between them. This CDR3 spans 11 amino acids. The CDR3 sequence: CASRSNTEAFF. The CDR3 nucleotides read TGTGCCAGCAGATCTAACACTGAAGCTTTCTTT.